The T cell receptor (beta chain) under discussion was sequenced for a study of T cells in Graves' hyperthyroidism and ophthalmopathy. Notes on the study in general: Ophthalmopathy could be told apart from stable hyperthyroidism with a 13 V-J model.

Amplification targeted TCR beta CDR3 regions from RNA transcripts. The study used the HTBI primer set for a first-round RT-PCR of the TCR CDR3. TCRdb recomputed calls from the multiplex PCR reads with MiXCR, one row per CDR3 protein. The table has a few hundred thousand distinct CDR3 sequences, 15% to 19% seen once. This clonotype was picked up a small number of times. Its antigen is not known. V was clipped by 5 bases and J by 4 bases, with 11 bases between them. Per the germline V gene, CDR1 is SEHNR and CDR2 is FQNEAQ (reference sequence). This CDR3 is built from 13 residues. Graves' hyperthyroidism was deemed stable given no ophthalmopathy progression within 18 months. Diagnoses rested on clinical symptoms, serum thyroxine and TRAb, thyroid ultrasound and orbital computed tomography.

The V call is TRBV7-9, the J call TRBJ1-2; the D gene is possibly TRBD1 (5 bases). What was sequenced was blood. The source of this sequence is a woman under 30 with Graves' hyperthyroidism. The CDR3 DNA sequence: TGTGCCAGCAGCCGGCAGGGCCTCTATGGCTACACCTTC. As protein: CASSRQGLYGYTF.